This T cell receptor (beta chain) stems from a study of tumor-infiltrating lymphocytes in primary liver carcinoma (dated 2017 in TCRdb). About the full investigation: Five patients with histopathologically diagnosed primary liver carcinoma underwent surgical resection in China between late 2015 and March 2016. Roughly 3.65 to 8 million productive TCRbeta reads were obtained per sample, and no significant difference in read depth was found between tissue types. For each liver tumor, the study sampled five regions along with adjacent normal tissue and blood, and applied TCRbeta repertoire sequencing, expression microarrays and whole-exome sequencing. Reproducibility between technical replicate repertoires was high, with correlation coefficients above 0.95 and mean shared-clone rates approximately 0.9. A total of some 35 specimens from 5 patients went through TCRbeta repertoire sequencing, namely 25 tumor regions, 5 adjacent noncancerous liver tissues and 5 peripheral blood samples. Of the five patients (three men and two women, aged 30 to 69 years), four had hepatocellular carcinoma and one had combined HCC and intrahepatic cholangiocarcinoma. The five patients had tumors of stage T1-T3 N0M0, with maximum diameters ranging from roughly 4.2 to 10 cm.

Blood RNA was extracted from unsorted whole blood with TRIzol reagent; germline DNA came from the DNeasy Blood & Tissue kit. Patients had chronic HBV infection and were treatment-naive at sampling. Around 4 milliliters of peripheral blood were collected into K2EDTA tubes before surgery. Reading the germline V gene (reference sequence) gives CDR1 SGHNT and CDR2 YYREEE. The CDR3, cysteine through phenylalanine, is 14 amino acids long. Of the read, only the CDR3 DNA is kept; its 42 bases are in frame from base 1. Broad study findings and their caveats: Repertoire overlap was found to be higher between tumor regions (mean approximately 35%) than between tumor-adjacent (around 17%) or tumor-blood (about 15%) pairs, consistent with antigen-driven expansion. The top 250 clones made up a significantly larger repertoire fraction in tumors than in blood (p = 0.039). The study included only five patients, and the authors note findings should be validated in a larger study. Because only the TCR beta chain was sequenced and unpaired alpha chains were not captured, true repertoire diversity is likely underestimated. Comparison of CD4+ and CD8+ T cell repertoires was precluded by the use of bulk unsorted samples.

Regarding this clonotype: What this receptor recognizes is not known. At one end the junction does not follow the germline gene, possibly because of a read error.

Using a constant-region primer and ProtoScript II reverse transcriptase, TCRbeta-specific cDNA was reverse-transcribed from about 0.45 ug total RNA. The TCRbeta libraries were prepared through three rounds of nested multiplex PCR following a slightly modified ARM-PCR procedure. Each of the first two PCR rounds ran for approximately 10 cycles using multiplex TRBV1-TRBV30 forward primers together with a Cbeta reverse primer. Sample barcodes and Illumina adapters were added in a final 25-cycle PCR using Deep VentR polymerase. Before sequencing, amplicons of 200-500 bp were gel-purified using a QIAquick gel extraction kit. An Illumina HiSeq 2500 was used to sequence the TCRbeta amplicons with 250-bp paired-end reads. In the authors' own workflow: Reads were quality-trimmed with Trimmomatic v0.33, and paired reads were merged with FLASH v1.2.11 to recover full CDR3 sequences. MiGEC v1.2.1b assigned V, D and J germline segments to the rearranged TCRbeta sequences. Clonotype statistics, along with Shannon-Wiener diversity indices, were calculated using VDJtools v1.0.0. To cut down on sampling bias, every analysis after diversity analysis relied on just the 250 most abundant clonotypes from each sample. TCRdb reprocessed the public reads (quality trimming at Q25 with fastp, clone calling with MiXCR) and kept in-frame beta chains. All rows with the same CDR3 protein become a single entry with the most common DNA and genes. These V and J calls derive from TCRdb rather than the authors' analysis. The table for this sample lists 310,000 or so distinct CDR3 sequences; about three fifths of them were counted only once. Around 15% of the sample rests with the top ten.

The sequenced sample was peripheral blood. The chain was built from TRBV5-4 and TRBJ2-7, with a weak D call of TRBD1 (6 bases match). The sequence was obtained from a woman in her 30s with primary liver carcinoma and hepatitis B virus infection. In nucleotide form, the sequence is TGTGCCAGCAGCACCGGGACAACAGACTACGGGCAGTACTTC. It codes for CASSTGTTDYGQYF.